This T cell receptor (beta chain) emerged from a study of shared clonotypes between healthy human individuals. Overall study results and limits: The rarefaction results pointed to incomplete sorted-subset sequencing despite large depth. Clonotype sharing levels among donors were expected to vary with sequencing depth.

With respect to this clone: Its matching antigen is unknown.

Generated by immunoSEQ multiplex PCR, the TCRdb table keeps only in-frame clones and is missing some. The table lists about 1.4 million clones, around 95% of them singletons. The CDR3 runs to 16 residues. V dropped 4 bases and J dropped 0 bases, with 13 bases sitting between them. Germline loops: CDR1 MNHEY, CDR2 SVGAGI. The V call is TRBV6-5, the J call TRBJ1-3; no clear D gene. The specimen was naive CD4+ T cells sorted from blood. Subset in this sample: CD45RA+ positively selected. This receptor was identified in a man aged 25-45 years in good health. This CDR3 reads CASSLGQWVSGNTIYF. As DNA, the CDR3 is TGTGCCAGCAGTTTAGGGCAGTGGGTCTCTGGAAACACCATATATTTT.